This T cell receptor (beta chain) was obtained from a study of blood T cell repertoires in COVID-19. Study as a whole: Samples taken during acute and convalescent COVID-19 were collected in the United States, Italy and Spain. Sample material is recorded as cDNA or gDNA derived from T cells, B-cell-depleted T cells, or PBMCs.

Authors' data handling: Nucleated cell number was recorded as an estimate derived from reference gene primer amplification. Some clones are missing from TCRdb's copy, which holds only in-frame ones; the method was immunoSEQ multiplex PCR. Clonal size and the V and J genes are those of that table, whereas D and trimming came from the DNA. The table lists roughly 250,000 clones, approximately 86% of them singletons. Sequences were obtained from PBMCs or T cells enriched from blood (not recorded which). The clonotype comes from a woman aged 40 to 50 with acute COVID-19.

The CDR3: CASLFPGAPSYNEQFF. The CDR3 DNA sequence: TGTGCCAGCCTTTTCCCAGGGGCGCCCTCCTACAATGAGCAGTTCTTC. The chain links TRBV2 to TRBJ2-1; D might be TRBD1 (6 bases). V dropped 8 bases and J dropped 0 bases, with 17 bases sitting between them. The CDR3 spans 16 residues. Germline V gene data show CDR1 as SNHLY and CDR2 as FYNNEI.